The 12 T cell receptor beta chains in this list originate from one sample, sequenced in a study of cytomegalovirus exposure and HLA in healthy donors. PCR employed 60 Vbeta and 13 Jbeta primers. TCRdb's table, derived via immunoSEQ multiplex PCR, lists solely in-frame clones and lacks some. This listing includes approximately 120,000 clones. The sequenced material came from PBMCs. Source of these receptors: a woman aged 60 to 75 in good health and CMV-seronegative.

The chain joins TRBV19 to TRBJ2-6; 9 positions agree with TRBD1. The V and J ends lost 7 bases and 2 bases, in that order; junction bases with no gene match: 6. CDR3 length: 16 amino acids. CDR1 and CDR2 (germline): LNHDA, SQIVND (reference sequence). The CDR3 nucleotides are TGTGCCAGTAAGGGGACAGGGTCCCCTGGGGCCAACGTCCTGACTTTC. Translation gives CASKGTGSPGANVLTF.

The chain employs TRBV5-1 and TRBJ2-5; D is possibly TRBD1 (6 bases). CDR3 length: 14 amino acids. The germline V gene encodes CDR1 SGHRS and CDR2 YFSETQ. Trimming cost V 0 bases and J 2 bases, with 8 bases left between them. The CDR3 sequence: CASSLDRAQETQYF. The CDR3 nucleotides are TGCGCCAGCAGCTTGGACAGGGCACAAGAGACCCAGTACTTC.

The V call is TRBV29-1, the J call TRBJ2-1, with D unclear. Germline V gene data show CDR1 as SQVTM and CDR2 as ANQGSEA. Trimming cost V 7 bases and J 8 bases, with 18 bases left between them. This CDR3 has 13 amino acids. CDR3 sequence (DNA): TGCAGCGCCGGCACGACCCGAGGAGATGAGCAGTTCTTC. Amino acids: CSAGTTRGDEQFF.

This chain connects TRBV28 to TRBJ1-1; D is possibly TRBD1 (6 bases). The V gene lost 11 bases and the J gene lost 4 bases, with 17 bases spanning the gap. The CDR3 has 13 residues. Per the germline V gene, CDR1 is MDHEN and CDR2 is SYDVKM. The CDR3 loop is CAVHLGGLTEAFF. As DNA, the CDR3 is TGTGCCGTACACTTGGGGGGGCTCACTGAAGCTTTCTTT.

The chain has TRBV27 and TRBJ2-5; a weak D match, TRBD2 (7 bases). Per the germline V gene, CDR1 is MNHEY and CDR2 is SMNVEV (reference sequence). Trimming took 6 bases from V and 4 from J, leaving 21 bases between them. This CDR3 is 16 amino acids long. The CDR3 sequence is CASRPLRGRAPETQYF. CDR3 nucleotide sequence: TGTGCCAGCAGGCCCCTAAGGGGGAGGGCCCCAGAGACCCAGTACTTC.

This chain uses TRBV21-1 with TRBJ2-5; the table names TRBD2, a call not compared with the DNA. TRBV21-1 is shown as a pseudogene. This CDR3 has 15 residues. The CDR3 loop is CASSEGGPMRETQYF. CDR3 nucleotides: TGTGCCAGCTCCGAGGGAGGCCCTATGCGGGAGACCCAGTACTTC.

The chain carries TRBV28 and TRBJ1-5; no clear D gene. V was pared by 3 bases and J by 6 bases, with 18 bases between. Germline V gene sequence: CDR1 MDHEN, CDR2 SYDVKM. The CDR3 is 16 amino acids. CDR3 loop: CASSLRAQGPSQPQHF. The CDR3 region has the DNA TGTGCCAGCAGTTTGCGGGCCCAAGGGCCTAGTCAGCCCCAGCATTTT.

As to this clone: The junction and the germline gene differ at one end; a read error may be behind it. The CDR3 DNA sequence: TGTACCAGCAGTCGGTCCCGTGCGGGAGTCGGGGAGCTGTTTTTT. Translation: CTSSRSRAGVGELFF. The chain couples TRBV28 to TRBJ2-2; 7 nucleotides line up with TRBD2. Germline lookup yields CDR1 MDHEN and CDR2 SYDVKM. The length of the CDR3 is 15 residues. Filled out from reference TRBV28 and TRBJ2-2, the complete variable domain reads DVKVTQSSRYLVKRTGEKVFLECVQDMDHENMFWYRQDPGLGLRLIYFSYDVKMKEKGDIPEGYSVSREKKERFSLILESASTNQTSMYLCTSSRSRAGVGELFFGEGSRLTVL.

The CDR3 DNA is TGCGCCAGCAGCCAAAAGAGTAGCGGGACTAGCGGGGGTTCGACCCAGTACTTC. Its translation is CASSQKSSGTSGGSTQYF. The V gene is TRBV4-1, the J gene TRBJ2-5; 14 nucleotides agree with TRBD2. Germline V gives CDR1 MGHRA, CDR2 YSYEKL. This CDR3 comprises 18 residues. After removal of 2 bases from V and 7 bases from J, the junction contained 12 bases not matched to a gene.

The rearrangement uses TRBV19 and TRBJ1-1, with 7 bases matching TRBD1. The V segment lost 9 bases and the J segment 10 bases; nucleotides outside the gene matches: 14. In germline, CDR1 is LNHDA, CDR2 SQIVND (reference sequence). This CDR3 spans 13 amino acids. CDR3 in DNA: TGTGCCAGCGAGACTCAAAGGGGGCTTAGAGCTTTCTTT. This encodes CASETQRGLRAFF.

The chain is built from TRBV30 and TRBJ1-5, with D unresolved. CDR1 and CDR2 (germline): GTSNPN, SVGIG (reference sequence). CDR3 size: 18 residues. The V end was cut by 2 bases, the J end by 0 bases, with 20 bases between. The DNA for the CDR3 is TGTGCCTGGAGTCCAAAGGCCCCCCGGCGGTATAGCAATCAGCCCCAGCATTTT. Encoded protein: CAWSPKAPRRYSNQPQHF. Filled out from reference TRBV30 and TRBJ1-5, the complete variable domain reads SQTIHQWPATLVQPVGSPLSLECTVEGTSNPNLYWYRQAAGRGLQLLFYSVGIGQISSEVPQNLSASRPQDRQFILSSKKLLLSDSGFYLCAWSPKAPRRYSNQPQHFGDGTRLSIL.

The chain links TRBV18 to TRBJ2-5; 10 bases map to TRBD2. Germline values: CDR1 KGHSH, CDR2 LQKENI. V trimming: 3 bases; J trimming: 5 bases; junction bases outside the gene matches: 6. This CDR3 is built from 15 residues. In DNA form, the CDR3 reads TGTGCCAGCTCACCCTCGGGACTAGCGTTGGAGACCCAGTACTTC. It translates to CASSPSGLALETQYF.